The 9 T cell receptor beta chains presented below share a single source sample, sequenced in a study of T cells after yellow fever vaccination. TCRdb reprocessed the 5' RACE reads via MiXCR and lists one record per CDR3 protein. This table has approximately 330,000 distinct CDR3 sequences, around 12% appearing once. Material: CD4+ T cells sorted from PBMCs, obtained 15 days after the yellow fever booster vaccination. The receptors originated from a man younger than 30 who received the YFV17D yellow fever vaccine.

The chain combines TRBV5-1 with TRBJ2-1, with 9 bases identical to TRBD2. The V gene end was trimmed by 0 bases and the J gene end by 8 bases; junction bases not matched to a gene: 6. This CDR3 comprises 15 residues. Germline V gene lookup returns CDR1 SGHRS and CDR2 YFSETQ. The CDR3 loop is CASSLEVSGGHEQFF. The CDR3 DNA reads as TGCGCCAGCAGCTTGGAGGTTAGCGGGGGCCATGAGCAGTTCTTC.

The chain is built from TRBV28 and TRBJ1-5, with D perhaps TRBD1 (6 bases). The CDR3 covers 16 residues. V shed 5 bases and J shed 4 bases, with 18 bases lying between them. The germline gives CDR1 MDHEN, CDR2 SYDVKM. CDR3 sequence reads: CASSLRTFRGNQPQHF. The DNA of the CDR3 is TGTGCCAGCAGTCTCCGGACATTTAGGGGGAATCAGCCCCAGCATTTT.

The chain has TRBV3-1 and TRBJ1-5; 9 nucleotides line up with TRBD1. V was pared by 5 bases and J by 7 bases, with 6 bases of the junction left unmatched. Germline V gene data show CDR1 as LGHDT and CDR2 as YNNKEL (reference sequence). The CDR3 length is 14 residues. In DNA form, the CDR3 reads TGTGCCAGCAGCTTAAGGGACAGGGCCCAGCCCCAGCATTTT. Protein product: CASSLRDRAQPQHF. Complete variable domain (other parts from reference TRBV3-1 and TRBJ1-5): DTAVSQTPKYLVTQMGNDKSIKCEQNLGHDTMYWYKQDSKKFLKIMFSYNNKELIINETVPNRFSPKSPDKAHLNLHINSLELGDSAVYFCASSLRDRAQPQHFGDGTRLSIL.

This clonotype was picked up many times. The chain combines TRBV12-3 or TRBV12-4 with TRBJ1-1; a possible D gene is TRBD1 (6 bases). Trimming cost V 5 bases and J 12 bases, with 22 bases left between them. The CDR3 is 14 amino acids. The CDR3 nucleotides read TGTGCCAGCAGTCACAGGGAGGCGGCGGTCTTGACTTTCTTT. Its protein is CASSHREAAVLTFF.

In this sample, this clonotype turned up many times. The V and J genes are TRBV27 and TRBJ2-1, with D hard to call. The CDR3 has 15 residues. Germline CDR1 MNHEY, CDR2 SMNVEV (reference sequence). Trimming left V 1 base short and J 9 bases short, with 16 bases between. CDR3 nucleotides: TGTGCCAGCAGTTTATTGGCGCCCAAATGGGGTGAGCAGTTCTTC. Translating it yields CASSLLAPKWGEQFF.

The chain has TRBV7-9 and TRBJ1-4; possible D gene TRBD1, 6 bases. V was clipped by 3 bases and J by 15 bases, with 20 bases between them. Germline V gene data show CDR1 as SEHNR and CDR2 as FQNEAQ (reference sequence). The CDR3 has 14 residues. The CDR3: CASSLGHMEGEVFF. CDR3 sequence (DNA): TGTGCCAGCAGCTTGGGACATATGGAGGGGGAGGTGTTTTTT.

There are a few counts of this clonotype. This sequence joins TRBV4-2 and TRBJ2-5, with D uncertain. The V end lost 4 bases, the J end lost 1 base, and 10 bases lay between the germline ends. This CDR3 region has 14 residues. Looked up from germline, CDR1 is LGHNA and CDR2 is YNFKEQ. Written as DNA, the CDR3 is TGTGCCAGCAGCCGCCCTGGGCTCCAAGAGACCCAGTACTTC. Translation: CASSRPGLQETQYF.

The rearrangement uses TRBV28 and TRBJ2-3; D is undetermined. Germline CDR1 and CDR2: MDHEN and SYDVKM. V was clipped by 11 bases and J by 3 bases, with 12 bases between them. The CDR3 covers 12 residues. This CDR3 reads CAASLRTDTQYF. DNA for the CDR3: TGTGCCGCATCCCTCCGGACAGATACGCAGTATTTT.

This clonotype was seen only a few times. V is TRBV30 and J is TRBJ2-3, with 9 nucleotides matching TRBD1. CDR3 length: 14 residues. Germline V lookup: CDR1 GTSNPN, CDR2 SVGIG (reference sequence). V trimming: 1 base; J trimming: 4 bases; junction bases outside the gene matches: 3. The CDR3 loop reads CAWSGRQGADTQYF. The CDR3 bases are TGTGCCTGGAGTGGCAGACAGGGGGCAGATACGCAGTATTTT.